These 24 T cell receptor beta chains were all obtained from the same sample, sequenced in a study of cytomegalovirus exposure and HLA in healthy donors. Sequenced by immunoSEQ multiplex PCR; TCRdb stores in-frame clones only, minus some. The sample includes under 150,000 clones, approximately 86% of them seen just once. Sequencing was carried out using PBMCs. Every receptor here comes from a man between 18 and 35 years old in good health and CMV-seropositive.

This clone was counted between two and nine times. The V call is TRBV7-5, the J call TRBJ2-7; the table's D call, TRBD1, has no DNA check behind it. TRBV7-5 is designated a pseudogene. The CDR3 covers 16 residues. CDR3 loop: CVRHAITGTGGGEQYF. The CDR3 DNA reads TGTGTCAGGCACGCCATCACCGGGACAGGGGGCGGCGAGCAGTACTTC.

The chain recombines TRBV5-1 with TRBJ2-2; 8 bases match TRBD1. The V gene end was trimmed by 0 bases and the J gene end by 1 base; junction bases not matched to a gene: 11. Germline V gene lookup returns CDR1 SGHRS and CDR2 YFSETQ. CDR3 size: 19 residues. The CDR3 region is CASSLGFPGGEENTGELFF. DNA for the CDR3: TGCGCCAGCAGCTTGGGTTTCCCAGGGGGCGAGGAGAACACCGGGGAGCTGTTTTTT.

The genes are TRBV7-2 and TRBJ2-7; the match to TRBD2 covers 11 bases. Per the germline V gene, CDR1 is SGHTA and CDR2 is FQGNSA. With 4 bases clipped from V and 2 bases from J, the junction kept 4 bases outside the gene matches. The CDR3 extends over 15 amino acids. The CDR3 loop reads CASSSPGLAAYEQYF. Here the CDR3 DNA reads TGTGCCAGCAGCTCCCCGGGACTAGCGGCCTACGAGCAGTACTTC. Variable domain in full (rest from reference TRBV7-2 and TRBJ2-7): GAGVSQSPSNKVTEKGKDVELRCDPISGHTALYWYRQSLGQGLEFLIYFQGNSAPDKSGLPSDRFSAERTGGSVSTLTIQRTQQEDSAVYLCASSSPGLAAYEQYFGPGTRLTVT.

The chain is built from TRBV4-2 and TRBJ2-1; 8 bases agree with TRBD1. The junction had 11 bases not matched to a gene; V was cut back by 2 bases and J by 8 bases. CDR3 length: 16 amino acids. The germline gives CDR1 LGHNA, CDR2 YNFKEQ. The chain's CDR3 is CASSQLGQGGFDEQFF. CDR3 nucleotides: TGTGCCAGCAGCCAACTCGGACAGGGCGGCTTCGATGAGCAGTTCTTC.

V is TRBV2 and J is TRBJ1-5; 7 positions agree with TRBD1. This CDR3 spans 13 amino acids. The V gene end was trimmed by 6 bases and the J gene end by 3 bases; junction bases not matched to a gene: 2. Per germline, CDR1 SNHLY and CDR2 FYNNEI. The CDR3 sequence: CASRQGNNQPQHF. The CDR3 coding sequence is TGTGCCAGCAGACAGGGGAACAATCAGCCCCAGCATTTT. Full variable domain (outside the CDR3, taken from reference TRBV2 and TRBJ1-5): EPEVTQTPSHQVTQMGQEVILRCVPISNHLYFYWYRQILGQKVEFLVSFYNNEISEKSEIFDDQFSVERPDGSNFTLKIRSTKLEDSAMYFCASRQGNNQPQHFGDGTRLSIL.

V gene TRBV5-4 combines with J gene TRBJ2-5, with TRBD1 matching 9 bases. CDR1 is SGHNT and CDR2 is YYREEE in the germline V gene (reference sequence). CDR3 length: 15 residues. The trim removed 2 bases at V and 4 bases at J, leaving 6 bases unmatched. The chain's CDR3 is CASSLKQGARETQYF. CDR3 sequence (DNA): TGTGCCAGCAGCTTAAAACAGGGGGCGCGAGAGACCCAGTACTTC.

The chain is built from TRBV19 and TRBJ2-1, with 9 bases aligning to TRBD2. V lost 1 base to trimming and J lost 3 bases; unmatched junction nucleotides: 7. The CDR3 has 17 residues. Germline-derived CDR1 and CDR2 are LNHDA and SQIVND (reference sequence). The CDR3 sequence is CASSIVAGGSIYNEQFF. CDR3 nucleotides: TGTGCCAGTAGTATAGTCGCGGGAGGGTCCATCTACAATGAGCAGTTCTTC. Full variable domain (outside the CDR3, taken from reference TRBV19 and TRBJ2-1): DGGITQSPKYLFRKEGQNVTLSCEQNLNHDAMYWYRQDPGQGLRLIYYSQIVNDFQKGDIAEGYSVSREKKESFPLTVTSAQKNPTAFYLCASSIVAGGSIYNEQFFGPGTRLTVL.

This rearrangement joins TRBV5-1 to TRBJ1-5, with 7 bases aligning to TRBD1. Germline V CDR1 and CDR2: SGHRS, YFSETQ. There are 15 residues in the CDR3. Trimming cost V 0 bases and J 7 bases; bases outside gene matches: 7. CDR3 bases: TGCGCCAGCAGCTTGGCGACAGGGCAGGGGCAGCCCCAGCATTTT. Encoded protein: CASSLATGQGQPQHF.

V gene TRBV7-3 combines with J gene TRBJ2-3; 12 positions agree with TRBD1. The length of the CDR3 is 16 residues. Germline V gene lookup returns CDR1 SGHTA and CDR2 FQGTGA. V was pared by 4 bases and J by 7 bases, with 9 bases of the junction left unmatched. The CDR3 region is CASSSLGTGGVNTQYF. The CDR3 DNA is TGTGCCAGCAGCTCCCTCGGGACAGGGGGCGTGAATACGCAGTATTTT.

The chain has TRBV5-1 and TRBJ2-2; possibly TRBD1 for D (6 bases). Germline CDR1 SGHRS, CDR2 YFSETQ. Deletions cut 2 bases from V and 2 bases from J, with 10 bases between. The CDR3 is 15 residues long. The CDR3 DNA sequence: TGCGCCAGCAGCTTATTGGGGGCCAACACCGGGGAGCTGTTTTTT. Translating it yields CASSLLGANTGELFF.

The rearrangement uses TRBV6-1 and TRBJ2-1; D may be TRBD2 (6 bases). The germline CDR1 and CDR2 sequences are MNHNS and SASEGT. The V end was cut by 11 bases, the J end by 0 bases, with 17 bases between. The CDR3 runs to 15 residues. CDR3 in DNA: TGTGCCGGGGCTAGCGAGGGTTACTCCTACAATGAGCAGTTCTTC. The encoded protein is CAGASEGYSYNEQFF.

This sequence joins TRBV28 and TRBJ1-2; D is unclear. CDR3 length equals 14 residues. Germline V lookup: CDR1 MDHEN, CDR2 SYDVKM. V lost 6 bases to trimming and J lost 6 bases, with 17 bases between them. CDR3 DNA: TGTGCCAGCAGAAGGCAGTCGGGAAACCATGGCTACACCTTC. Protein: CASRRQSGNHGYTF.

The chain joins TRBV5-6 to TRBJ1-4; D gene unclear. Trimming cost V 0 bases and J 7 bases, with 7 bases left between them. CDR1 and CDR2 from the germline V gene are SGHDT and YYEEEE. CDR3 size: 13 residues. CDR3 sequence: CASSLGRGEKLFF. The CDR3 DNA is TGTGCCAGCAGCTTGGGGAGAGGTGAAAAACTGTTTTTT.

This chain uses TRBV5-4 with TRBJ1-2; 8 nucleotides line up with TRBD1. Germline values: CDR1 SGHNT, CDR2 YYREEE (reference sequence). The junction had 2 bases not matched to a gene; V was cut back by 0 bases and J by 4 bases. The CDR3 spans 14 residues. The CDR3 spells CASSLVDRAYGYTF. CDR3 nucleotides: TGTGCCAGCAGCTTGGTGGACAGGGCCTATGGCTACACCTTC. The whole variable domain, remainder taken from reference TRBV5-4 and TRBJ1-2, is ETGVTQSPTHLIKTRGQQVTLRCSSQSGHNTVSWYQQALGQGPQFIFQYYREEENGRGNFPPRFSGLQFPNYSSELNVNALELDDSALYLCASSLVDRAYGYTFGSGTRLTVV.

This chain uses TRBV5-8 with TRBJ1-4; 9 nucleotides line up with TRBD1. Germline assignment: CDR1 SGHTS and CDR2 YDEGEE. The junction had 5 bases not matched to a gene; V was cut back by 3 bases and J by 2 bases. This CDR3 has 16 residues. The chain's CDR3 is CASSSGQGITNEKLFF. CDR3 bases: TGTGCCAGCAGCTCAGGACAGGGGATTACTAATGAAAAACTGTTTTTT.

This chain links TRBV5-1 with TRBJ1-4, with D maybe TRBD1 (5 bases). Deletions cut 3 bases from V and 3 bases from J, with 9 bases between. Germline lookup yields CDR1 SGHRS and CDR2 YFSETQ. The CDR3 is 14 residues long. The CDR3 here is CASSSRDANEKLFF. DNA for the CDR3: TGCGCCAGCAGCTCCAGGGATGCTAATGAAAAACTGTTTTTT.

The chain carries TRBV29-1 and TRBJ2-2; a possible D gene is TRBD2 (5 bases). Deletions cut 4 bases from V and 4 bases from J, with 10 bases between. Per germline, CDR1 SQVTM and CDR2 ANQGSEA. CDR3 length equals 13 residues. CDR3 nucleotides: TGCAGCGTTGTCGCGGGTGGCACCGGGGAGCTGTTTTTT. Its protein is CSVVAGGTGELFF.

This chain links TRBV6-1 with TRBJ1-4; D is possibly TRBD1 (5 bases). Per the germline V gene, CDR1 is MNHNS and CDR2 is SASEGT. The CDR3 runs 18 residues. V was shortened by 3 bases and J by 8 bases, with 25 bases between the two germline ends. In DNA, the CDR3 is TGTGCCAGCAGTGATGGGGCCGGGCTCAAAAAGCGGGGAGAAAAACTGTTTTTT. It specifies CASSDGAGLKKRGEKLFF.

The DNA of the CDR3 is TGTGCCAGCAGCGTTGGTTGGTCCTCTACTGGAAACACCATATATTTT. Its translation: CASSVGWSSTGNTIYF. The gene calls are TRBV9 and TRBJ1-3; no reliable D call. This CDR3 comprises 16 residues. The V end was cut by 2 bases, the J end by 2 bases, with 14 bases between. CDR1 is SGDLS, CDR2 YYNGEE, per germline. Full variable domain (outside the CDR3, taken from reference TRBV9 and TRBJ1-3): DSGVTQTPKHLITATGQRVTLRCSPRSGDLSVYWYQQSLDQGLQFLIQYYNGEERAKGNILERFSAQQFPDLHSELNLSSLELGDSALYFCASSVGWSSTGNTIYFGEGSWLTVV.

The V and J genes are TRBV19 and TRBJ1-5; a possible D gene is TRBD1 (6 bases). This CDR3 region has 15 residues. Trimming left V 4 bases short and J 4 bases short, with 14 bases between. Germline values: CDR1 LNHDA, CDR2 SQIVND (reference sequence). The CDR3 here is CASSTGTRGNQPQHF. CDR3 coding DNA: TGTGCCAGTAGTACCGGGACAAGGGGGAATCAGCCCCAGCATTTT.

The chain combines TRBV5-6 with TRBJ1-2, with TRBD1 matching over 7 bases. The CDR3 sequence is 14 residues long. Per the germline V gene, CDR1 is SGHDT and CDR2 is YYEEEE. With V trimmed by 0 bases and J by 3 bases, 2 bases remained unmatched. CDR3 residues: CASSLARGDYGYTF. The CDR3 bases are TGTGCCAGCAGCTTGGCCAGGGGGGACTATGGCTACACCTTC.

This clone has only a few counts. The junction departs from the called germline gene at one end, perhaps through a read error. The chain employs TRBV4-2 and TRBJ2-1; TRBD2 matches 10 bases. Germline assignment: CDR1 LGHNA and CDR2 YNFKEQ. The CDR3 length is 17 residues. The CDR3 coding sequence is TGTGCCAGCAACCAAGAGTTTAGCGGGAGGTCCTACAATGAGCAGTTCTTC. Its translation is CASNQEFSGRSYNEQFF.

The chain is built from TRBV9 and TRBJ1-4; TRBD1 might be the D (6 bases). Deletions cut 6 bases from V and 5 bases from J, with 17 bases between. This CDR3 contains 15 residues. Per the germline V gene, CDR1 is SGDLS and CDR2 is YYNGEE. In DNA, the CDR3 is TGTGCCAGCACCCTAGGAAGGGGGTGGAATGAAAAACTGTTTTTT. Its translation is CASTLGRGWNEKLFF.

The chain joins TRBV30 to TRBJ2-2; 11 bases align to TRBD1. Germline V gene sequence: CDR1 GTSNPN, CDR2 SVGIG (reference sequence). Trimming took 5 bases from V and 3 from J; bases not matched to a gene: 5. The CDR3 has 15 amino acids. CDR3 nucleotide sequence: TGTGCCTGGTCCTCGGGACAGGGGGACACCGGGGAGCTGTTTTTT. It yields the protein CAWSSGQGDTGELFF.